This TCR beta chain stems from a study of cytomegalovirus exposure and HLA in healthy donors. Study-level findings and limits: CMV antigen specificity was confirmed in vitro for a few CMV-associated chains. Most CMV-associated TCR beta chains appeared HLA-restricted in a later analysis. The presence/absence work took it that sequencing depth was about the same across donors. Cytomegalovirus-associated status was assigned to some 180 TCR beta chains.

This CDR3 contains 15 residues. Germline CDR1 and CDR2: SGHNT and YYREEE (reference sequence). Between the trimmed V and J ends, which lost 4 bases and 0 bases, there was a span of 13 bases. This PCR relied on a set of 60 Vbeta primers and 13 Jbeta primers. Libraries were prepared by immunoSEQ multiplex PCR; TCRdb keeps only in-frame clonotypes and omits some of them. The repertoire holds 160,000 or so clones, 65% to 85% seen once, with around 7.7% in the top ten. Concerning this clone itself: The antigen is not known.

The material sequenced was PBMCs. The sequence was collected from a woman in her 30s in good health and CMV-seropositive. This chain connects TRBV5-4 to TRBJ1-1, with a weak D call TRBD1 (5 bases). CDR3 coding DNA: TGTGCCAGCAGCCCGCCGGGGGGGGTGAACACTGAAGCTTTCTTT. It codes for CASSPPGGVNTEAFF.